The 6 T cell receptor beta chains below were found in one sample sequenced in a study of cytomegalovirus exposure and HLA in healthy donors. In the PCR, 60 Vbeta and 13 Jbeta primers were used. Measured with immunoSEQ multiplex PCR; TCRdb has only the in-frame clones, and not every one. The table records approximately 110,000 clones, around 70% of them present only once. Source material: PBMCs. The receptors derive from a man aged 30 to 45 in good health and CMV-seropositive.

In DNA form, the CDR3 reads TGTGCCAGCAGTTACTACGGGGGGGATGAAAAACTGTTTTTT. Translated: CASSYYGGDEKLFF. The chain carries TRBV6-5 and TRBJ1-4; TRBD1 might be the D (5 bases). The germline V gene has CDR1 MNHEY and CDR2 SVGAGI. The CDR3 loop spans 14 amino acids. The germline V and J ends were trimmed by 1 base and 6 bases, with 9 bases remaining between them.

This clone was detected ten times or more. The DNA of the CDR3 is TGTGCCAGCAGCTCGGGAGTCTCTGGGGCCAACGTCCTGACTTTC. Translation: CASSSGVSGANVLTF. This chain joins TRBV5-6 and TRBJ2-6; TRBD2 is a possible D gene (6 bases). Looked up from germline, CDR1 is SGHDT and CDR2 is YYEEEE. With 3 bases removed from V and 0 bases from J, the gap between germline ends came to 7 bases. The CDR3 contains 15 residues.

The V gene is TRBV7-9, the J gene TRBJ2-7, with D unresolved. V was cut by 0 bases and J by 6 bases, with 12 bases left in between. This CDR3 has 14 residues. The germline V gene has CDR1 SEHNR and CDR2 FQNEAQ (reference sequence). As DNA, the CDR3 is TGTGCCAGCAGCTTAGCCATCACAGCTCTCGAGCAGTACTTC. Its translation: CASSLAITALEQYF.

The V gene is TRBV28, the J gene TRBJ2-5, with 10 nucleotides matching TRBD1. Germline V gene sequence: CDR1 MDHEN, CDR2 SYDVKM. The CDR3 runs 14 residues. The V segment lost 6 bases and the J segment 4 bases; nucleotides outside the gene matches: 5. The CDR3 coding sequence is TGTGCCAGCAGCCGGGGACAGGGGAGAGAGACCCAGTACTTC. It codes for CASSRGQGRETQYF.

This clone was counted only a few times. The rearrangement joins TRBV7-2 to TRBJ2-1; TRBD2 aligns across 7 bases. Trimming at V came to 2 bases and at J to 10 bases, leaving 2 bases not matched to a gene. Germline assignment: CDR1 SGHTA and CDR2 FQGNSA. The CDR3 length is 12 residues. In DNA form, the CDR3 reads TGTGCCAGCAGCTTACGAGCGGGGGAGCAGTTCTTC. Translation: CASSLRAGEQFF. Full variable domain (remainder filled in from reference TRBV7-2 and TRBJ2-1): GAGVSQSPSNKVTEKGKDVELRCDPISGHTALYWYRQSLGQGLEFLIYFQGNSAPDKSGLPSDRFSAERTGGSVSTLTIQRTQQEDSAVYLCASSLRAGEQFFGPGTRLTVL.

The V call is TRBV6-7, the J call TRBJ1-2; TRBD1 might be the D (6 bases). TRBV6-7 is an open reading frame, and its role is uncertain. CDR3 length: 15 residues. V dropped 2 bases and J dropped 2 bases, with 12 bases sitting between them. The DNA for the CDR3 is TGTGCCAGCAGTTACCACCACAGGGTAAACTATGGCTACACCTTC. Protein sequence: CASSYHHRVNYGYTF.